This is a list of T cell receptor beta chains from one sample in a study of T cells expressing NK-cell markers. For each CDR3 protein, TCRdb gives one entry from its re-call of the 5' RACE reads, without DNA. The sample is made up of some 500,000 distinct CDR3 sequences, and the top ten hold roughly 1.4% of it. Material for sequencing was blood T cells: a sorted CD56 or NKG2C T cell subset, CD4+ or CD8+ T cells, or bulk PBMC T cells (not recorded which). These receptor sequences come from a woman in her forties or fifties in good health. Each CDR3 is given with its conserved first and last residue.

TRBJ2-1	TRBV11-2	CASSLPDSRDEQFF
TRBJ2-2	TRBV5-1	CASSSQSTGELFF
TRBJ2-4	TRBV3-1	CASSRSRNGAKNIQYF
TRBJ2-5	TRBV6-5	CASSPWETGTETQYF
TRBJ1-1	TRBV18	CASSPAWGGSTEAFF
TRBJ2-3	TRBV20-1	CSASSGRANTQYF
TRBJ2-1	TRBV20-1	CSASSVGELGEQFF
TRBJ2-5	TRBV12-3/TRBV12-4	CASSWAGRRETQYF
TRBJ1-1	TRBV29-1	CSVEVSGARRTEAFF
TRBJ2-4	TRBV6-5	CASSSGTPLAKNIQYF
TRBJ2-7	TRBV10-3	CAISGTREQYF
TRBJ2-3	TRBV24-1	CATSDPGRGDTQYF
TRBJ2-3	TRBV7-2	CASSLIRGGGTDTQYF
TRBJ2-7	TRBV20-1	CSAPTSGRKMGAYEQYF
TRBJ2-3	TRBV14	CASSHPTNPHSGTRADTQYF
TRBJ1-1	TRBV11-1	CASSLAQGSTTEAFF
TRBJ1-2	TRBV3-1	CASSGQGSRGYTF
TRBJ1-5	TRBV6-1	CASSQLIQGYQPQHF
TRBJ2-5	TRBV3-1	CASISGGETQYF
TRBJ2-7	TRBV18	CASSPGRQYYEQYF
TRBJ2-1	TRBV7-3	CASSAPRGLAGGVSYNEQFF
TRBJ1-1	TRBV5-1	CASQVVGGTEAFF
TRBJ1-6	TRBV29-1	CSVGTANNSPLHF
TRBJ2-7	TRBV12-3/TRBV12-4	CASSLAGLTYEQYF
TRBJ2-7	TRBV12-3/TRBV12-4	CASRSAGAKREQYF
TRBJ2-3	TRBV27	CASSLSGGTADTQYF
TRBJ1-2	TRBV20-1	CSTTGDSRNPYGYTF
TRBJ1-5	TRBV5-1	CASSLSGGNNQPQHF